This passage covers 15 T cell receptor beta chains from one sample sequenced in a study of cytomegalovirus exposure and HLA in healthy donors. The study ran its PCR with 60 Vbeta and 13 Jbeta primers. Generated by immunoSEQ multiplex PCR, the TCRdb table keeps only in-frame clones and is missing some. Found here are about 180,000 clones, roughly 79% of them singletons; the top ten hold just under 3%. The sequenced material came from PBMCs. The receptors stem from a male donor in good health and CMV-seronegative.

The chain carries TRBV6-6 and TRBJ1-2; 9 bases line up with TRBD1. V shed 5 bases, J shed 4 bases, and the junction held 2 bases outside the gene matches. From germline, CDR1 is MNHNY and CDR2 SVGAGI (reference sequence). This CDR3 is built from 13 residues. The DNA of the CDR3 is TGTGCCAGCAGTCCGACAGGGGGCTATGGCTACACCTTC. Its protein is CASSPTGGYGYTF.

This clone was detected a few times. The chain is built from TRBV2 and TRBJ1-3; D is unresolved. Per the germline V gene, CDR1 is SNHLY and CDR2 is FYNNEI. The CDR3 is 15 residues long. V lost 6 bases, J lost 4 bases, and 16 bases lay in between. The CDR3 DNA reads as TGTGCCAGCAGACAAGGACTACTGAGGGGAAACACCATATATTTT. Its translation: CASRQGLLRGNTIYF.

The gene calls are TRBV2 and TRBJ2-7; the D gene is possibly TRBD2 (5 bases). The germline V gene encodes CDR1 SNHLY and CDR2 FYNNEI. This CDR3 spans 16 amino acids. The V end was cut by 4 bases, the J end by 0 bases, with 16 bases between. Here the CDR3 reads CASSGDRDQSSYEQYF. In nucleotides, the CDR3 is TGTGCCAGCAGTGGTGACCGGGATCAGAGCTCCTACGAGCAGTACTTC.

This chain joins TRBV5-4 and TRBJ1-1; D is unclear. V lost 4 bases to trimming and J lost 1 base, with 8 bases between them. Germline loops: CDR1 SGHNT, CDR2 YYREEE (reference sequence). CDR3 length equals 13 residues. CDR3 in DNA: TGTGCCAGCAGCCTTGAGGAGAACACTGAAGCTTTCTTT. Translating it yields CASSLEENTEAFF.

This rearrangement joins TRBV30 to TRBJ1-2; tentatively, D is TRBD1 (5 bases). V lost 5 bases to trimming and J lost 2 bases, with 9 bases between them. CDR1 is GTSNPN and CDR2 is SVGIG in the germline V gene (reference sequence). The CDR3 runs 12 residues. The CDR3 DNA sequence: TGTGCCTGGTCCCGGGGGAACTATGGCTACACCTTC. As protein: CAWSRGNYGYTF.

V is TRBV10-3 and J is TRBJ2-7, with 7 bases lining up with TRBD1. The germline CDR1 and CDR2 sequences are ENHRY and SYGVKD. The CDR3 has 14 residues. Trimming took 2 bases from V and 3 from J; bases not matched to a gene: 4. CDR3 loop: CAISEPRQGYEQYF. The CDR3 coding sequence is TGTGCCATCAGTGAGCCCCGACAGGGCTACGAGCAGTACTTC.

The chain uses TRBV4-1 and TRBJ1-3; D ambiguous. Trimming stripped 0 bases from V and 1 base from J, with 7 bases between. The CDR3 has 15 residues. Looked up from germline, CDR1 is MGHRA and CDR2 is YSYEKL. CDR3 sequence (DNA): TGCGCCAGCAGCCAAGATGGAGGGTCTGGAAACACCATATATTTT. Protein sequence: CASSQDGGSGNTIYF.

The chain joins TRBV9 to TRBJ1-2; D is undetermined. Trimming removed 0 bases from V and 4 bases from J, with 13 bases in between. The germline CDR1 and CDR2 sequences are SGDLS and YYNGEE. The CDR3 runs to 15 residues. The CDR3 protein is CASSVGAIFRYGYTF. The CDR3 DNA reads TGTGCCAGCAGCGTAGGAGCTATTTTCCGCTATGGCTACACCTTC.

This chain links TRBV7-2 with TRBJ1-3, with D possibly TRBD1 on 6 matching bases. This CDR3 spans 15 amino acids. The V gene's germline CDR1 is SGHTA and CDR2 FQGNSA. Between the trimmed V and J ends, which lost 2 bases and 3 bases, there was a span of 11 bases. DNA for the CDR3: TGTGCCAGCAGCTTAACTACAGGGTTTGGAAACACCATATATTTT. This gives the protein CASSLTTGFGNTIYF.

This clone has more than one count but fewer than ten. V and J are TRBV7-3 and TRBJ1-1, with 7 nucleotides matching TRBD1. V lost 5 bases, J lost 3 bases, and 6 bases stayed unmatched. The CDR3 covers 14 residues. Germline V gene lookup returns CDR1 SGHTA and CDR2 FQGTGA. The CDR3 is CASSPGQAHTEAFF. CDR3 nucleotide sequence: TGTGCCAGCAGCCCCGGACAGGCCCACACTGAAGCTTTCTTT.

The chain joins TRBV2 to TRBJ1-5; the D gene is possibly TRBD1 (5 bases). Trimming stripped 0 bases from V and 4 bases from J, with 13 bases between. This CDR3 contains 16 residues. The V gene's germline CDR1 is SNHLY and CDR2 FYNNEI. In DNA form, the CDR3 reads TGTGCCAGCAGTGAAGCGCTTGCAGGGCCTAATCAGCCCCAGCATTTT. This gives the protein CASSEALAGPNQPQHF.

This clone has more than one count but fewer than ten. This sequence joins TRBV30 and TRBJ1-6, with 8 bases identical to TRBD1. The ends lost 5 bases at V and 10 bases at J; junction bases unmatched: 7. The CDR3 runs to 13 residues. The germline V gene encodes CDR1 GTSNPN and CDR2 SVGIG (reference sequence). The CDR3 is CAWVGQGISPLHF. CDR3 nucleotide sequence: TGTGCCTGGGTTGGACAGGGTATCTCACCCCTCCACTTT.

This clone was counted only a few times. In DNA form, the CDR3 reads TGTGCCAGCTCACCTAGGGACAGCCCCTACGAGCAGTACTTC. Its protein is CASSPRDSPYEQYF. The chain employs TRBV18 and TRBJ2-7, with 7 bases aligning to TRBD1. Trimming cost V 3 bases and J 2 bases; bases outside gene matches: 4. Germline lookup yields CDR1 KGHSH and CDR2 LQKENI. The CDR3 is 14 amino acids.

This chain links TRBV7-2 with TRBJ1-5; 7 bases are a match to TRBD1. The V segment lost 5 bases and the J segment 7 bases; nucleotides outside the gene matches: 8. Germline lookup yields CDR1 SGHTA and CDR2 FQGNSA. The CDR3 totals 14 residues. Written as DNA, the CDR3 is TGTGCCAGCAGCGCACAGGGGTCGGGGCAGCCCCAGCATTTT. This gives the protein CASSAQGSGQPQHF. Filled out from reference TRBV7-2 and TRBJ1-5, the complete variable domain reads GAGVSQSPSNKVTEKGKDVELRCDPISGHTALYWYRQSLGQGLEFLIYFQGNSAPDKSGLPSDRFSAERTGGSVSTLTIQRTQQEDSAVYLCASSAQGSGQPQHFGDGTRLSIL.

This clone was seen a handful of times. The chain recombines TRBV30 with TRBJ1-1; 8 bases match TRBD1. The V segment lost 4 bases and the J segment 5 bases; nucleotides outside the gene matches: 6. The CDR3 length is 13 residues. The germline CDR1 and CDR2 sequences are GTSNPN and SVGIG (reference sequence). The DNA of the CDR3 is TGTGCCTGGAATCGGCAGGGGGCGACTGAAGCTTTCTTT. It codes for CAWNRQGATEAFF.